These 22 T cell receptor beta chains originate from one sample sequenced in a study of T cells in tumors after PD-1 blockade. Here immunoSEQ multiplex PCR was the method, and the copy in TCRdb shows in-frame clones only, minus some. This table holds roughly 59,000 clones, 80% found once. The sample was PBMCs, taken before anti-PD-1 treatment. These receptors originate from a human donor with basal cell carcinoma.

The chain links TRBV4-2 to TRBJ1-5, with 11 bases identical to TRBD1. From germline, CDR1 is LGHNA and CDR2 YNFKEQ. This CDR3 is built from 18 residues. V lost 4 bases and J lost 4; bases outside the gene matches: 12. The CDR3: CASSRDAFGTGGNQPQHF. The DNA of the CDR3 is TGTGCCAGCAGCCGCGATGCCTTCGGGACAGGGGGAAATCAGCCCCAGCATTTT.

J is TRBJ1-6 and V is TRBV11-1, with D unclear. CDR1 and CDR2 from the germline V gene are SGHAT and FQDESV (reference sequence). The ends were cut back, 5 bases at V and 12 bases at J, with 14 bases in the middle. This CDR3 region has 13 residues. The CDR3 DNA reads TGTGCCAGCAGCGCGGTAGTCCCGGGACCCCTCCACTTT. Its translation is CASSAVVPGPLHF.

This clone was observed a single time. The gene calls are TRBV3-1 (or the pseudogene TRBV3-2) and TRBJ1-1; no clear D gene. This CDR3 spans 15 amino acids. V was pared by 1 base and J by 5 bases, with 14 bases between. CDR1 is LGHDT and CDR2 is YNNKEL in the germline V gene (reference sequence). CDR3: CASSQVAGMRTEAFF. Written as DNA, the CDR3 is TGTGCCAGCAGCCAAGTGGCGGGGATGAGGACTGAAGCTTTCTTT.

Only one count was recorded for this clone. V and J are TRBV7-9 and TRBJ1-4; D possibly corresponds to TRBD1 (6 bases). V gave up 1 base and J gave up 3 bases, with 15 bases separating them. Germline CDR1 SEHNR, CDR2 FQNEAQ (reference sequence). The CDR3 runs to 17 residues. The CDR3 DNA is TGTGCCAGCAGCTTAGACAGGACAGCGTACGCTAATGAAAAACTGTTTTTT. Protein product: CASSLDRTAYANEKLFF.

The gene calls are TRBV3-1 (or the pseudogene TRBV3-2) and TRBJ2-5, with 14 nucleotides matching TRBD2. Germline values: CDR1 LGHDT, CDR2 YNNKEL (reference sequence). Losses at the gene ends were 5 bases for V and 4 bases for J; bases not matched to a gene: 9. The CDR3 length is 17 residues. The CDR3 here is CASSYSGLAGDRETQYF. CDR3 nucleotide sequence: TGTGCCAGCAGCTATTCGGGACTAGCGGGGGATCGAGAGACCCAGTACTTC.

V is TRBV5-1 and J is TRBJ2-3; TRBD1 agrees at 10 bases. Germline loops: CDR1 SGHRS, CDR2 YFSETQ. CDR3 size: 19 residues. J was trimmed by 5 bases and V by 2 bases; bases with no gene match: 17. The CDR3 here is CASSFKERGRDRGIDTQYF. The DNA of the CDR3 is TGCGCCAGCAGCTTTAAGGAAAGGGGCCGGGACAGGGGAATAGATACGCAGTATTTT.

This chain connects TRBV10-3 to TRBJ1-2; no clear D. This CDR3 has 11 residues. Germline CDR1 is ENHRY and CDR2 is SYGVKD. Trimming shortened V by 3 bases and J by 5 bases, and 4 bases separated the two germline ends. The CDR3 coding sequence is TGTGCCATCAGTGATGGGTATGGCTACACCTTC. It encodes CAISDGYGYTF.

This clone was counted a single time. The chain recombines TRBV6-5 with TRBJ2-1; 11 bases are a match to TRBD2. This CDR3 spans 16 amino acids. V trimming: 4 bases; J trimming: 0 bases; junction bases outside the gene matches: 2. Germline assignment: CDR1 MNHEY and CDR2 SVGAGI. DNA for the CDR3: TGTGCCAGCAGTTTTAGCGGGGGGGGCTCCTACAATGAGCAGTTCTTC. This encodes CASSFSGGGSYNEQFF.

V usage is TRBV3-1 (or the pseudogene TRBV3-2) and J usage is TRBJ2-3; 8 nucleotides match TRBD1. CDR3 length equals 14 residues. CDR1 and CDR2 from the germline V gene are LGHDT and YNNKEL (reference sequence). With 4 bases clipped from V and 6 bases from J, the junction kept 6 bases outside the gene matches. As DNA, the CDR3 is TGTGCCAGCAGCCTTCAGGGGGCATCTGATACGCAGTATTTT. Its protein is CASSLQGASDTQYF.

This clone has ten or more counts. The chain joins TRBV6-2 or TRBV6-3 to TRBJ2-7; D not certain. The CDR3 contains 16 residues. Germline V gene lookup returns CDR1 MNHEY and CDR2 SVGEGT. Trimming cost V 3 bases and J 1 base, with 16 bases left between them. The CDR3 sequence: CASSYPAVALSYEQYF. As DNA, the CDR3 is TGTGCCAGCAGTTATCCAGCCGTGGCCTTGTCCTACGAGCAGTACTTC.

The J gene is TRBJ2-4, the V gene TRBV20-1; 8 positions match TRBD2. CDR1 is DFQATT, CDR2 SNEGSKA, per germline (reference sequence). V was pared by 3 bases and J by 3 bases, with 7 bases of the junction left unmatched. The CDR3 consists of 15 residues. The CDR3 sequence is CSASAAGAGKNIQYF. The CDR3 DNA is TGCAGTGCTAGTGCAGCGGGGGCGGGCAAAAACATTCAGTACTTC.

This chain uses TRBV5-5 with TRBJ1-4; D ambiguous. V was trimmed by 10 bases and J by 1 base, leaving 11 bases between them. Germline assignment: CDR1 SGHKS and CDR2 YYEKEE (reference sequence). The CDR3 is made up of 13 amino acids. CDR3 nucleotide sequence: TGTGCCTCGGGAGGCCTAACTAATGAAAAACTGTTTTTT. It specifies CASGGLTNEKLFF.

CDR3 region: CAWTDWEGSYGYTF. As DNA, the CDR3 is TGTGCCTGGACCGACTGGGAGGGTTCCTATGGCTACACCTTC. The chain employs TRBV30 and TRBJ1-2; D is ambiguous. Germline-derived CDR1 and CDR2 are GTSNPN and SVGIG (reference sequence). Trimming took 4 bases from V and 4 from J, leaving 16 bases between them. The CDR3 is made up of 14 amino acids.

This chain links TRBV6-5 with TRBJ2-1; a possible D gene is TRBD2 (5 bases). Germline V gives CDR1 MNHEY, CDR2 SVGAGI. The V end was cut by 6 bases, the J end by 6 bases, with 18 bases between. CDR3 length: 15 amino acids. The CDR3 region is CASRKVSSSSNEQFF. CDR3 nucleotides: TGTGCCAGCAGAAAAGTGTCTAGCAGTAGCAATGAGCAGTTCTTC.

V is TRBV25-1 and J is TRBJ2-5, with a weak D call TRBD1 (6 bases). CDR3 length: 14 amino acids. Between the trimmed V and J ends, which lost 3 bases and 5 bases, there was a span of 13 bases. Germline CDR1 and CDR2: MGHDK and SYGVNS. In DNA, the CDR3 is TGTGCCAGCAGTGAGTCGGGCAGGGGTGAGACCCAGTACTTC. This gives the protein CASSESGRGETQYF.

The chain links TRBV18 to TRBJ1-3; TRBD1 might be the D (6 bases). The CDR3 runs 17 residues. In germline, CDR1 is KGHSH, CDR2 LQKENI. Trimming stripped 6 bases from V and 0 bases from J, with 18 bases between. CDR3: CASSKSRRTDSGNTIYF. CDR3 nucleotides: TGTGCCAGCTCTAAATCGAGACGGACAGACTCTGGAAACACCATATATTTT.

The CDR3 DNA follows: TGTGCCTGGACAAACTCTTTAGGTGGGGAGCAGTACTTC. This gives the protein CAWTNSLGGEQYF. The V call is TRBV30, the J call TRBJ2-7; D gene uncertain. Germline values: CDR1 GTSNPN, CDR2 SVGIG (reference sequence). V lost 4 bases to trimming and J lost 7 bases, with 17 bases between them. The CDR3 extends over 13 amino acids.

This sequence joins TRBV5-8 and TRBJ2-5, with a weak D call TRBD2 (6 bases). The CDR3 runs 14 residues. CDR1 SGHTS and CDR2 YDEGEE come from the germline V gene. The V and J ends lost 0 bases and 5 bases respectively, with 11 bases between them. CDR3 sequence reads: CASSLAGGMETQYF. The CDR3 region has the DNA TGTGCCAGCAGCTTGGCTGGGGGGATGGAGACCCAGTACTTC.

This clone was detected once. This chain uses TRBV6-5 with TRBJ2-6; 7 bases align to TRBD1. Germline-derived CDR1 and CDR2 are MNHEY and SVGAGI. Trimming took 6 bases from V and 2 from J; bases not matched to a gene: 4. CDR3 length: 15 amino acids. The CDR3 loop reads CASSLTGAGANVLTF. CDR3 coding DNA: TGTGCCAGCAGCTTAACAGGGGCTGGGGCCAACGTCCTGACTTTC.

The V call is TRBV9, the J call TRBJ1-6; D is uncertain. CDR1 and CDR2 from the germline V gene are SGDLS and YYNGEE. Between the trimmed V and J ends, which lost 4 bases and 5 bases, there was a span of 7 bases. This CDR3 is 13 amino acids long. The CDR3 DNA reads as TGTGCCAGCAGCAGGACTGATAATTCACCCCTCCACTTT. It specifies CASSRTDNSPLHF. Supplemented by reference TRBV9 and TRBJ1-6, the full variable domain reads DSGVTQTPKHLITATGQRVTLRCSPRSGDLSVYWYQQSLDQGLQFLIQYYNGEERAKGNILERFSAQQFPDLHSELNLSSLELGDSALYFCASSRTDNSPLHFGNGTRLTVT.

The V call is TRBV7-8, the J call TRBJ2-1; D gene ambiguous. The V end lost 1 base, the J end lost 7 bases, and 5 bases lay between the germline ends. CDR1 is SGHVS and CDR2 is FQNEAQ in the germline V gene. The CDR3 has 12 residues. CDR3 sequence (DNA): TGTGCCAGCAGCTTAGTCCTTAATGAGCAGTTCTTC. Protein product: CASSLVLNEQFF.

This clone was counted only a few times. The chain carries TRBV6-4 and TRBJ2-1, with 7 bases fitting TRBD1. The CDR3 is made up of 13 amino acids. Germline V gives CDR1 MRHNA, CDR2 SNTAGT. Trimming cost V 5 bases and J 6 bases; bases outside gene matches: 4. CDR3 residues: CASSSDRSNEQFF. CDR3 coding DNA: TGTGCCAGCAGTTCGGACAGGAGCAATGAGCAGTTCTTC.